This passage covers 3 T cell receptor beta chains from one sample sequenced in a study of Tregs in tolerant kidney transplant recipients. Sequencing was performed with immunoSEQ multiplex PCR; in TCRdb, only in-frame clones are kept and a portion is missing. The sample carries roughly 66,000 clones, roughly 92% recorded once. Sequences were derived from CD8+ T cells from blood, sampled before the transplant. The receptors were sampled from a human donor who received a combined kidney and bone marrow transplant.

The rearrangement joins TRBV4-3 to TRBJ2-3; tentative D call: TRBD2 (5 bases). V was cut by 5 bases and J by 2 bases, with 14 bases left in between. Germline V gene sequence: CDR1 LGHNA, CDR2 YSLEER. This CDR3 comprises 15 residues. CDR3 sequence: CASSLALEVTDTQYF. The CDR3 DNA is TGCGCCAGCAGCTTGGCTTTGGAGGTCACAGATACGCAGTATTTT.

In the case of this clone: A read error may account for a junction end that differs from germline. The chain has TRBV13 and TRBJ1-2; D gene ambiguous. The CDR3 loop spans 13 amino acids. Germline V gene data show CDR1 as PRHDT and CDR2 as FYEKMQ (reference sequence). The CDR3, as DNA: TGTGCCAGCACCTTAGGTATTAACTATGGCTACACCTTC. It yields the protein CASTLGINYGYTF.

V and J are TRBV2 and TRBJ2-7, with a tentative D call TRBD2 (5 bases). CDR1 and CDR2 from the germline V gene are SNHLY and FYNNEI. V shed 4 bases and J shed 2 bases, with 18 bases lying between them. The CDR3 contains 16 residues. CDR3 in amino acids: CASSVALDYITYEQYF. Written as DNA, the CDR3 is TGTGCCAGCAGTGTAGCACTCGACTACATTACCTACGAGCAGTACTTC.